Listed below are T cell receptor beta chains from one sample, sequenced in a study of cytomegalovirus exposure and HLA in healthy donors. Profiling relied on immunoSEQ multiplex PCR, and the TCRdb table lists in-frame clones only, not all of them. Here the sample table reports 160,000 or so clones. The sequencing input was PBMCs. These receptors came from a man younger than 45 in good health and CMV-seronegative. Both conserved end residues are part of each CDR3. D genes are given only for firm matches.

>TRBJ2-7|TRBV2|TRBD1
CASRDGQGARAGGSEQYF
>TRBJ2-1|TRBV10-1|.
CASSEFRGYNEQFF
>TRBJ2-7|TRBV27|.
CASSSGYEQYF
>TRBJ2-1|TRBV7-2|TRBD2
CASSLASTSGRVGGEFRNEQFF
>TRBJ1-1|TRBV27|.
CASSFGTPGTEAFF
>TRBJ1-1|TRBV29-1|.
CSVEDQVWVLNFLSEAFF
>TRBJ2-7|TRBV10-1|.
CASSESPGYEQYF
>TRBJ1-2|TRBV4-2|.
CASSQEEGANYGYTF
>TRBJ1-2|TRBV7-9|TRBD1
CASSDRDRPNYGYTF
>TRBJ2-2|TRBV29-1|.
CSVREPNTGELFF
>TRBJ1-1|TRBV4-3|TRBD1
CASSQDGTGGYEAFF
>TRBJ2-3|TRBV7-9|.
CASSDGLASSTDTQYF
>TRBJ1-5|TRBV5-6|.
CASSLGRRESNQPQHF
>TRBJ1-1|TRBV7-9|TRBD1
CASSWDSNTEAFF
>TRBJ1-1|TRBV6-1|TRBD1
CASSEGDRGGYTEAFF
>TRBJ1-5|TRBV6-1|TRBD1
CASSEFRGTGANQPQHF
>TRBJ1-1|TRBV27|TRBD1
CASSLGQGLAFF
>TRBJ2-3|TRBV2|TRBD2
CASSEIAWTSGREGTDTQYF
>TRBJ2-1|TRBV7-8|TRBD1
CASSLRQGASLDSYNEQFF
>TRBJ2-5|TRBV5-1|TRBD1
CASSLTPGTGILMGKTQYF
>TRBJ1-5|TRBV30|TRBD1
CAWSMAPTGNNQPRHF
>TRBJ1-1|TRBV4-1|.
CASSQVGRQNTEAFF
>TRBJ2-1|TRBV7-2|TRBD2
CASSPGLAGVPEQFF
>TRBJ1-1|TRBV28|.
CASNYPRGARNTEAFF
>TRBJ1-2|TRBV6-4|.
CASSDSMMGSNYGYTF
>TRBJ1-1|TRBV29-1|.
CSVDRGGNTEAFF
>TRBJ1-4|TRBV19|.
CASSIPGIGEKLFF
>TRBJ1-2|TRBV5-6|TRBD1
CASSSRTRRGLNYGYTF
>TRBJ2-5|TRBV28|TRBD2
CASSLNSGRARETQYF
>TRBJ2-1|TRBV9|.
CASSGSGPSYNEQFF
>TRBJ1-1|TRBV6-5|.
CASSSRSSTEAFF
>TRBJ2-7|TRBV6-6|TRBD2
CASSLGTSGSYEQYF
>TRBJ1-1|TRBV11-3|TRBD1
CASSPGTGLMNTEAFF
>TRBJ2-1|TRBV18|TRBD2
CASCSGTHNEQFF
>TRBJ2-5|TRBV30|.
CAWSSGTKEYF
>TRBJ1-3|TRBV7-8|.
CASSADGQPSSGNTIYF
>TRBJ2-7|TRBV7-2|.
CASSLEGKAGFLSYEQYF
>TRBJ2-3|TRBV4-1|.
CASSQDLGRDTQYF
>TRBJ2-1|TRBV5-4|TRBD2
CASSATSGRNEQFF
>TRBJ2-3|TRBV21-1|.
CASSRLRIAPTDTQYF
>TRBJ2-3|TRBV5-4|.
CASRDMNGETSTDTQYF
>TRBJ2-1|TRBV19|TRBD2
CASSHPPGLAGGAYNEQFF
>TRBJ1-1|TRBV5-4|TRBD1
CASSLDRENTEAFF